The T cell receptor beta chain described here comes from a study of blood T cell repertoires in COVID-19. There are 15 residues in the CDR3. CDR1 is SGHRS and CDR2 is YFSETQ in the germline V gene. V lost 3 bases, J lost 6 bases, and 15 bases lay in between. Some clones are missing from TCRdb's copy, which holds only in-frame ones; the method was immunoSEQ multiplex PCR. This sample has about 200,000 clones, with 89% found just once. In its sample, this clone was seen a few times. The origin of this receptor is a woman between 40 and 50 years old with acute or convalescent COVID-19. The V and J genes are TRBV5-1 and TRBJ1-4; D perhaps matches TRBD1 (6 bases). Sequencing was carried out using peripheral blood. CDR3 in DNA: TGCGCCAGCAGCTCCACAGGGTTACCGGATGAAAAACTGTTTTTT. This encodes CASSSTGLPDEKLFF.